This T cell receptor beta chain was found in a study of T cells after yellow fever vaccination. One entry per CDR3 protein results from TCRdb running MiXCR on the 5' RACE reads. The table records around 68,000 distinct CDR3 sequences, more than 5.5% of them present only once. This clonotype has at least ten counts. CDR3 length: 13 residues. From germline, CDR1 is SGHTA and CDR2 FQGNSA. Trimming cost V 1 base and J 6 bases, with 8 bases left between them. The genes are TRBV7-2 and TRBJ2-3; the D is unclear. The sequences come from CD8+ T cells sorted from PBMCs, collected 10 days after the first yellow fever vaccination. The TCR originated in a man between 18 and 29 years old who received the YFV17D yellow fever vaccine. CDR3 nucleotide sequence: TGTGCCAGCAGCTTAGTTATTTTGGATACGCAGTATTTT. Residues: CASSLVILDTQYF.